These 13 T cell receptor beta chains came from one sample sequenced in a study of cytomegalovirus exposure and HLA in healthy donors. PCR involved 60 Vbeta and 13 Jbeta primers. The method was immunoSEQ multiplex PCR; TCRdb's version includes in-frame clones alone and lacks a portion of them. The table has about 67,000 clones, about two thirds seen once. The sample comprised PBMCs. These receptors were collected from a woman in her twenties or thirties in good health and CMV-seronegative.

Regarding this clone: Being one base from a much bigger clone, this may be a read error. The sample holds other DNA sequences that translate to the same CDR3. The chain uses TRBV19 and TRBJ2-1; D unresolved. This CDR3 spans 13 amino acids. CDR1 LNHDA and CDR2 SQIVND come from the germline V gene (reference sequence). This chain's CDR3 is CASSITGWNEQFF. CDR3 sequence (DNA): TGCGCCAGTAGTATAACCGGGTGGAATGAGCAGTTCTTC.

CDR3 residues: CASSLVRGPNSPLHF. CDR3 coding DNA: TGTGCCAGCAGCTTAGTCCGGGGTCCTAATTCACCCCTCCACTTT. The chain recombines TRBV11-2 with TRBJ1-6; D is undetermined. Germline V gene lookup returns CDR1 SGHAT and CDR2 FQNNGV. V shed 1 base and J shed 6 bases, with 10 bases lying between them. The CDR3 has 15 amino acids.

This clone was counted a single time. The chain recombines TRBV7-9 with TRBJ2-7; D gene unclear. The V gene's germline CDR1 is SEHNR and CDR2 FQNEAQ (reference sequence). CDR3 length: 13 amino acids. Trimming left V 3 bases short and J 2 bases short, with 8 bases between. The CDR3 region is CASSFAATYEQYF. The CDR3 DNA follows: TGTGCCAGCAGCTTTGCTGCTACCTACGAGCAGTACTTC.

The V call is TRBV11-3, the J call TRBJ2-3, with 7 bases identical to TRBD2. Trimming removed 4 bases from V and 6 bases from J; junction bases left unmatched: 4. Germline CDR1 is SGHNT and CDR2 is YENEEA. CDR3 length: 13 residues. The CDR3 DNA is TGTGCCAGCAGCTCCGGGAGGAGGGATACGCAGTATTTT. This codes for CASSSGRRDTQYF. The variable domain in full, completed from reference TRBV11-3 and TRBJ2-3, reads EAGVVQSPRYKIIEKKQPVAFWCNPISGHNTLYWYLQNLGQGPELLIRYENEEAVDDSQLPKDRFSAERLKGVDSTLKIQPAELGDSAVYLCASSSGRRDTQYFGPGTRLTVL.

This rearrangement joins TRBV11-3 to TRBJ1-1, with D perhaps TRBD1 (5 bases). Trimming shortened V by 1 base and J by 5 bases, and 14 bases separated the two germline ends. The CDR3 runs to 15 residues. From germline, CDR1 is SGHNT and CDR2 YENEEA. The DNA of the CDR3 is TGTGCCAGCAGCTTAGGTGGGGCCCAGACGACTGAAGCTTTCTTT. Translated: CASSLGGAQTTEAFF.

This clone was observed a single time. V and J are TRBV7-9 and TRBJ1-5; D might be TRBD1 (5 bases). The CDR3 extends over 16 amino acids. Trimming removed 3 bases at V and 0 bases at J, with 12 bases between. Germline V lookup: CDR1 SEHNR, CDR2 FQNEAQ (reference sequence). The CDR3 bases are TGTGCCAGCAGCTTGGGGCAGATTCATAGCAATCAGCCCCAGCATTTT. Translating gives CASSLGQIHSNQPQHF.

This chain links TRBV7-2 with TRBJ2-3; 9 positions agree with TRBD1. The CDR3 runs 14 residues. Germline V gives CDR1 SGHTA, CDR2 FQGNSA. Losses at the gene ends were 5 bases for V and 5 bases for J; bases not matched to a gene: 5. DNA of the CDR3: TGTGCCAGCAGCCCAGGGGACAGGGAAGATACGCAGTATTTT. Amino acid sequence: CASSPGDREDTQYF.

A few counts support this clone. The chain carries TRBV7-7 and TRBJ1-1, with a weak D call TRBD1 (6 bases). Trimming left V 8 bases short and J 0 bases short, with 13 bases between. This CDR3 contains 14 residues. Germline assignment: CDR1 SSHAT and CDR2 FNYEAQ (reference sequence). This CDR3 is CASDPGDMNTEAFF. CDR3 nucleotides: TGTGCCAGCGACCCCGGGGACATGAACACTGAAGCTTTCTTT.

V and J are TRBV20-1 and TRBJ1-2; D not resolved. V lost 3 bases and J lost 5, with 7 bases in between. The CDR3 has 11 amino acids. Germline V lookup: CDR1 DFQATT, CDR2 SNEGSKA (reference sequence). The CDR3 nucleotides are TGCAGTGCTAGTTCTGAGTATGGCTACACCTTC. Its protein is CSASSEYGYTF.

In regard to this clone: Other DNA sequences in the sample encode the same CDR3. The J gene is TRBJ1-2, the V gene TRBV6-4; maybe TRBD1 (5 bases). The CDR3 is made up of 16 amino acids. CDR1 and CDR2 (germline): MRHNA, SNTAGT. V dropped 6 bases and J dropped 0 bases, with 17 bases sitting between them. CDR3 amino acids: CASSAPQGPTNYGYTF. CDR3 sequence (DNA): TGTGCCAGCAGCGCCCCGCAGGGTCCGACTAACTATGGCTACACCTTC.

This clone was found once. The chain uses TRBV4-1 and TRBJ1-5, with TRBD1 identical over 7 bases. After removal of 2 bases from V and 3 bases from J, the junction contained 4 bases not matched to a gene. Looked up from germline, CDR1 is MGHRA and CDR2 is YSYEKL. The CDR3 spans 15 residues. The CDR3 here is CASSQLDRDNQPQHF. The CDR3 nucleotides read TGCGCCAGCAGCCAACTTGACAGGGACAATCAGCCCCAGCATTTT.

V and J are TRBV6-6 and TRBJ1-5; 8 nucleotides match TRBD1. Looked up from germline, CDR1 is MNHNY and CDR2 is SVGAGI (reference sequence). This CDR3 comprises 15 residues. J lost 6 bases, V lost 6 bases, and 10 bases had no gene match. This CDR3 reads CASSPGTGRGQPQHF. The CDR3 nucleotides read TGTGCCAGCAGCCCCGGGACAGGTCGAGGTCAGCCCCAGCATTTT.

The gene calls are TRBV28 and TRBJ1-2; D unclear. The CDR3 length is 11 residues. V was pared by 10 bases and J by 4 bases, with 10 bases between. CDR1 is MDHEN, CDR2 SYDVKM, per germline. CDR3 nucleotides: TGTGCCACGGAGAATATCTATGGCTACACCTTC. It specifies CATENIYGYTF.